One sample yielded the 18 T cell receptor beta chains listed below, sequenced in a study of T cells in Graves' hyperthyroidism and ophthalmopathy. RNA transcripts served as the template for amplifying TCR beta CDR3 regions. A first-round RT-PCR of the TCR CDR3 used the HTBI primer set. MiXCR, run by TCRdb on the multiplex PCR reads, gives a single entry per CDR3 protein. Altogether about 610,000 distinct CDR3 sequences are present, about 43% being singletons, with the ten largest covering about 8.3%. Sequenced sample: peripheral blood or thyroid tissue (not recorded which). The receptors stem from a woman between 18 and 29 years old with Graves' hyperthyroidism.

The chain is built from TRBV29-1 and TRBJ2-7; 10 nucleotides align to TRBD1. J gave up 2 bases and V 5 bases, and 9 bases lay outside the gene matches. The CDR3 is made up of 15 amino acids. Germline values: CDR1 SQVTM, CDR2 ANQGSEA. CDR3 sequence: CSVTLDRGEAYEQYF. The CDR3 DNA reads TGCAGCGTTACCTTGGACAGGGGGGAGGCCTACGAGCAGTACTTC.

Here the CDR3 reads CASRQGHGSGANVLTF. For the CDR3, the DNA is TGCGCCAGCAGACAGGGCCACGGCTCTGGGGCCAACGTCCTGACTTTC. This sequence joins TRBV10-2 and TRBJ2-6, with D tentatively TRBD1 (6 bases). This CDR3 contains 16 residues. Germline V gene data show CDR1 as WSHSY and CDR2 as SAAADI. With 6 bases removed from V and 0 bases from J, the gap between germline ends came to 12 bases.

This clonotype was recorded many times. This rearrangement joins TRBV6-2 or TRBV6-3 to TRBJ2-5; D perhaps matches TRBD1 (6 bases). Germline CDR1 reads MNHEY; CDR2 reads SVGEGT. This CDR3 has 14 residues. Trimming took 6 bases from V and 6 from J, leaving 17 bases between them. In nucleotides, the CDR3 is TGTGCCAGCAGGCAGGGCAGGGGCGTACAGACCCAGTACTTC. The encoded protein is CASRQGRGVQTQYF.

This clonotype showed up many times. The chain employs TRBV7-9 and TRBJ1-4; D unresolved. The V end was cut by 5 bases, the J end by 5 bases, with 9 bases between. The CDR3 runs to 13 residues. Germline V gene lookup returns CDR1 SEHNR and CDR2 FQNEAQ (reference sequence). DNA for the CDR3: TGTGCCAGCAGCCCAGCGGAGAATGAAAAACTGTTTTTT. This sequence encodes CASSPAENEKLFF.

This rearrangement joins TRBV29-1 to TRBJ2-5, with 8 bases matching TRBD2. Per germline, CDR1 SQVTM and CDR2 ANQGSEA. V trimming: 8 bases; J trimming: 4 bases; junction bases outside the gene matches: 6. This CDR3 comprises 12 residues. CDR3 DNA: TGCAGCACAACGGGAGGGCGAGAGACCCAGTACTTC. Amino acids: CSTTGGRETQYF.

In this sample, this clonotype turned up a few times. J is TRBJ2-1 and V is TRBV7-9; TRBD2 aligns across 7 bases. CDR1 SEHNR and CDR2 FQNEAQ come from the germline V gene (reference sequence). V was clipped by 2 bases and J by 7 bases; unmatched bases: 8. The CDR3 consists of 15 residues. CDR3 sequence reads: CASSLSLAVGNEQFF. As DNA, the CDR3 is TGTGCCAGCAGCTTAAGCCTAGCGGTGGGGAATGAGCAGTTCTTC.

About this clonotype itself: The junction shows a germline mismatch at one end, possibly a read error. The genes are TRBV6-6 and TRBJ2-2; TRBD2 matches 9 bases. This CDR3 spans 14 amino acids. Germline values: CDR1 MNHNY, CDR2 SVGAGI (reference sequence). The DNA for the CDR3 is TGTGCCGGCAGATTAGCGGGAGTCGCCGGGGAGCTGTTTTTT. Amino acids: CAGRLAGVAGELFF.

This clonotype appeared many times. The V gene is TRBV7-9, the J gene TRBJ2-7, with D maybe TRBD2 (5 bases). Germline V gene lookup returns CDR1 SEHNR and CDR2 FQNEAQ (reference sequence). V lost 3 bases and J lost 3, with 9 bases in between. This CDR3 contains 13 residues. The CDR3 protein is CASSFDTSYEQYF. CDR3 DNA: TGTGCCAGCAGCTTCGACACTAGCTACGAGCAGTACTTC.

In its sample, this clonotype was seen many times. The chain has TRBV15 and TRBJ1-2, with 8 positions matching TRBD1. The CDR3 runs to 14 residues. Germline trimming cut 3 bases from V and 2 bases from J; bases unmatched to any gene: 2. Germline V CDR1 and CDR2: LNHNV, YYDKDF (reference sequence). CDR3 region: CATSRDRANYGYTF. The CDR3 bases are TGTGCCACCAGCAGGGACAGGGCGAACTATGGCTACACCTTC.

In this sample, this clonotype turned up a few times. The chain links TRBV29-1 to TRBJ2-3; D is ambiguous. Per the germline V gene, CDR1 is SQVTM and CDR2 is ANQGSEA. The CDR3 has 10 residues. V was trimmed by 7 bases and J by 5 bases, leaving 7 bases between them. CDR3 DNA: TGCAGCGCTGCACGAGATACGCAGTATTTT. It yields the protein CSAARDTQYF.

This clonotype showed up many times. The V gene is TRBV10-3, the J gene TRBJ1-5, with TRBD1 matching over 10 bases. The germline CDR1 and CDR2 sequences are ENHRY and SYGVKD. This CDR3 is 16 amino acids long. Trimming took 0 bases from V and 4 from J; bases not matched to a gene: 3. The CDR3 nucleotides are TGTGCCATCAGTGAGTCGGGGGACAGGGGAAATCAGCCCCAGCATTTT. It yields the protein CAISESGDRGNQPQHF.

The CDR3 protein is CSYRGHHANTEAFF. The CDR3 DNA reads TGCAGCTACAGGGGTCACCACGCGAACACTGAAGCTTTCTTT. The rearrangement joins TRBV29-1 to TRBJ1-1, with TRBD1 matching 7 bases. The CDR3 runs 14 residues. The ends lost 8 bases at V and 1 base at J; junction bases unmatched: 10. Germline V lookup: CDR1 SQVTM, CDR2 ANQGSEA.

This clonotype was recorded many times. The V call is TRBV20-1, the J call TRBJ1-4, with D unresolved. The CDR3 totals 15 residues. Germline V gene sequence: CDR1 DFQATT, CDR2 SNEGSKA (reference sequence). V lost 0 bases and J 8 bases, leaving 16 bases between the germline ends. DNA of the CDR3: TGCAGTGCTAGAGATTTGGCAGGCTTAGAGGAAAAACTGTTTTTT. Its translation: CSARDLAGLEEKLFF.

The chain combines TRBV11-3 with TRBJ2-1; the match to TRBD2 covers 15 bases. The CDR3 is made up of 17 amino acids. V dropped 2 bases and J dropped 8; count of bases not matched to a gene: 7. Germline CDR1 is SGHNT and CDR2 is YENEEA. The CDR3 nucleotides read TGTGCCAGCAGCTTACCGGGACTAGCGGGAGGCTTCTATGAGCAGTTCTTC. The encoded protein is CASSLPGLAGGFYEQFF.

This clonotype was recorded a few times. The chain links TRBV7-3 to TRBJ1-1; D is undetermined. The CDR3 length is 11 residues. V lost 5 bases and J lost 11, with 12 bases in between. Germline values: CDR1 SGHTA, CDR2 FQGTGA. The CDR3 region has the DNA TGTGCCAGCAGCCCTGTCGGCGGGGCTTTCTTT. Its protein product is CASSPVGGAFF.

This clonotype was picked up many times. The gene calls are TRBV20-1 and TRBJ2-2, with D possibly matching TRBD1 (6 bases). V shed 2 bases and J shed 6 bases, with 16 bases lying between them. The CDR3 sequence is 15 residues long. Germline assignment: CDR1 DFQATT and CDR2 SNEGSKA (reference sequence). CDR3 residues: CSARLAGAVAGELFF. As DNA, the CDR3 is TGCAGTGCTAGACTCGCAGGGGCCGTCGCCGGGGAGCTGTTTTTT.

The chain recombines TRBV24-1 with TRBJ2-5; a weak D match, TRBD2 (7 bases). Trimming shortened V by 5 bases and J by 4 bases, and 22 bases separated the two germline ends. Germline V gene sequence: CDR1 KGHDR, CDR2 SFDVKD. The CDR3 sequence is 17 residues long. The CDR3 coding sequence is TGTGCCACCAGTGCTAGAGAAGTGGGACGGGGGGCAGAGACCCAGTACTTC. Its protein is CATSAREVGRGAETQYF.

This clonotype turned up a few times. The rearrangement joins TRBV5-1 to TRBJ1-3; TRBD1 might be the D (6 bases). This CDR3 region has 14 residues. The V end was cut by 4 bases, the J end by 2 bases, with 10 bases between. The germline V gene encodes CDR1 SGHRS and CDR2 YFSETQ. The CDR3 nucleotides are TGCGCCAGCAGCAAGGACAGTGCTGGAAACACCATATATTTT. This codes for CASSKDSAGNTIYF.